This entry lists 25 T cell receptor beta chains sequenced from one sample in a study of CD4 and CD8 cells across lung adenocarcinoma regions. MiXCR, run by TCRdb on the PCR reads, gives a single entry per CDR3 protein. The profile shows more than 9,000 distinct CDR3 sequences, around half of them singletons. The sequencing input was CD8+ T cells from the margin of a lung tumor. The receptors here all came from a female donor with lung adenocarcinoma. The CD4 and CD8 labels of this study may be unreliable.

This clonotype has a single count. The DNA for the CDR3 is TGTGCCAGCAGTTATCGGACTAGGCTGGGAGCCACAAACACGCAGTACTTC. Its translation is CASSYRTRLGATNTQYF. The V call is TRBV6-5, the J call TRBJ2-4, with 7 positions matching TRBD2. After removal of 3 bases from V and 13 bases from J, the junction contained 21 bases not matched to a gene. Germline loops: CDR1 MNHEY, CDR2 SVGAGI. The CDR3 length is 17 residues.

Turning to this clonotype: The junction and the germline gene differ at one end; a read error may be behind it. The CDR3 spells CASSYAEGAKDTQYF. The DNA of the CDR3 is TGTGCCAGCAGTTACGCGGAAGGGGCCAAAGACACGCAGTACTTT. The chain uses TRBV6-5 and TRBJ2-4, with D perhaps TRBD1 (5 bases). The CDR3 spans 15 residues. CDR1 and CDR2 (germline): MNHEY, SVGAGI.

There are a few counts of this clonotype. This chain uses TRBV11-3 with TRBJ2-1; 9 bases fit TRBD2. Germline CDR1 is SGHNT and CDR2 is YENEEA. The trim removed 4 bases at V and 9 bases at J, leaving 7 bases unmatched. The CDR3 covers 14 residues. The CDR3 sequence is CASSSGGTSPEQFF. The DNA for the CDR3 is TGTGCCAGCAGCTCGGGAGGGACTAGCCCTGAGCAGTTCTTC.

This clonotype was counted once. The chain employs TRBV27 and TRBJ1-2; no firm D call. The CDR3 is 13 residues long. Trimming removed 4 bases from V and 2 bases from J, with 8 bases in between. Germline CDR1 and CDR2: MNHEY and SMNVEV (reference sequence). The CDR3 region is CASSSLGNYGYTF. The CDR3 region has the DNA TGTGCCAGCAGTTCCCTAGGGAACTATGGCTACACCTTC.

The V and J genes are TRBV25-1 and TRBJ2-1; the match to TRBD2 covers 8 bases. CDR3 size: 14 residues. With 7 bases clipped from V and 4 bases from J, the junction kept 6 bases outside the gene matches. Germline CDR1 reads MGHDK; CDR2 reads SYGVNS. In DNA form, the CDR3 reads TGTGCCAGCACGGAAGCGGGGGAATACAATGAGCAGTTCTTC. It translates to CASTEAGEYNEQFF.

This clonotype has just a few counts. The CDR3 reads CASSYQGPSGNTIYF. The CDR3 nucleotides are TGTGCCAGCAGTTATCAGGGGCCCTCTGGAAACACCATATATTTT. J is TRBJ1-3 and V is TRBV6-5; the D gene is possibly TRBD1 (6 bases). There are 15 residues in the CDR3. Germline lookup yields CDR1 MNHEY and CDR2 SVGAGI. Trimming removed 3 bases at V and 0 bases at J, with 9 bases between.

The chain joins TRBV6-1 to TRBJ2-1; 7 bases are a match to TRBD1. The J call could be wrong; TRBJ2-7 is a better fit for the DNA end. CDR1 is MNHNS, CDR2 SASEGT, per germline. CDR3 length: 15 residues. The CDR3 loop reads CASSLTGVMKDTQYF. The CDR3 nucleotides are TGTGCCAGCAGCCTCACAGGGGTCATGAAAGATACGCAGTACTTC.

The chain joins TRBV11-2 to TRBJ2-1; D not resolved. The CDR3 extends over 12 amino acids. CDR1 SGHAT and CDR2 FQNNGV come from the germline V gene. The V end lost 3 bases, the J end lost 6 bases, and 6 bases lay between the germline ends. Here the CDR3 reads CASSFQLNEQFF. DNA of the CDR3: TGTGCCAGCAGCTTTCAACTCAATGAGCAGTTCTTC.

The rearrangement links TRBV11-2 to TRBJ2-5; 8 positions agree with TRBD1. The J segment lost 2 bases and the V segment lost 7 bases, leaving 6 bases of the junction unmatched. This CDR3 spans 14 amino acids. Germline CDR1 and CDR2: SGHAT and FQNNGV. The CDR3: CASTGTGPQETQYF. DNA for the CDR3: TGTGCCAGCACCGGGACAGGCCCGCAAGAGACCCAGTACTTC.

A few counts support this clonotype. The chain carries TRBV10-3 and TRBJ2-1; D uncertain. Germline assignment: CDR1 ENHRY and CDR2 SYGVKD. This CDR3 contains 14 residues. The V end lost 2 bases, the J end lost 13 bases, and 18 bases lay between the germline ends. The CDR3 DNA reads TGTGCCATCAGTGAGAATGTGGGGAAAGAGACCCAGTTCTTC. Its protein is CAISENVGKETQFF.

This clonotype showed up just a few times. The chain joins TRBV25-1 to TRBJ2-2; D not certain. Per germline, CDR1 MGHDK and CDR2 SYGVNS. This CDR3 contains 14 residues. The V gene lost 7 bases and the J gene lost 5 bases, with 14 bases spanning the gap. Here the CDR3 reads CASTPERVTGELFF. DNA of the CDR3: TGTGCCAGCACTCCCGAACGGGTTACCGGGGAGCTGTTTTTT.

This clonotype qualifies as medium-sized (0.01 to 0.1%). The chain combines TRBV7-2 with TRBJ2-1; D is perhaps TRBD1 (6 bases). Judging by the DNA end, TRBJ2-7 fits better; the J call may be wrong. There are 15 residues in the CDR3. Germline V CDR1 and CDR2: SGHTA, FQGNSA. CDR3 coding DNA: TGTGCCAGCAGCTTCTTCCGGACAGACTCCTACGAGCAGTACTTC. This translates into CASSFFRTDSYEQYF.

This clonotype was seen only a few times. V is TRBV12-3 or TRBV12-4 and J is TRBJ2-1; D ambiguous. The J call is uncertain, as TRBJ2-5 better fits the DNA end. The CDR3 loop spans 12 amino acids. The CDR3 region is CASRGTVGTQYF. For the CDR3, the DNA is TGTGCCAGCAGGGGAACCGTTGGGACCCAGTACTTC.

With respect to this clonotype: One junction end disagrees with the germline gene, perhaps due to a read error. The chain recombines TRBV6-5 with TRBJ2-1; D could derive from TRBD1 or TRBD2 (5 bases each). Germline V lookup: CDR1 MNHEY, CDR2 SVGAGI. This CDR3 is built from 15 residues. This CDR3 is CASSLGRGSSGELFF. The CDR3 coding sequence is TGTGCCAGCAGTTTGGGCCGGGGCTCCTCCGGGGAGCTGTTTTTC.

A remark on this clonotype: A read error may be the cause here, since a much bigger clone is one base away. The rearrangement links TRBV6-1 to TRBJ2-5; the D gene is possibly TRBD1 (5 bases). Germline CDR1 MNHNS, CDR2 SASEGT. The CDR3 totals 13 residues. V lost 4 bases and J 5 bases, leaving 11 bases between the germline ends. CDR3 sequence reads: CASSVGRVETQYF. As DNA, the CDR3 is TGTGCCAGCAGTGTGGGCAGGGTGGAGACCCAGTACTTC.

The CDR3 nucleotides are TGTGCCAGCAGCCCCCAGGGTGAGACCCAGTACTTC. It codes for CASSPQGETQYF. The J gene is TRBJ2-1, the V gene TRBV7-2, with a tentative D call TRBD1 (5 bases). The last part of the DNA fits TRBJ2-5 better; the J call may be wrong. The V gene's germline CDR1 is SGHTA and CDR2 FQGNSA. This CDR3 is built from 12 residues.

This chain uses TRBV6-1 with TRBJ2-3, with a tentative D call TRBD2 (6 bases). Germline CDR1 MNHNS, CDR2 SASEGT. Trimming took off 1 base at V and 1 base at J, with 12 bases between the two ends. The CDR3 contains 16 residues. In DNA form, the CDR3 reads TGTGCCAGCAGTGAAGGGAGGGTTAGGGGCACAGATACGCAGTATTTT. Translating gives CASSEGRVRGTDTQYF.

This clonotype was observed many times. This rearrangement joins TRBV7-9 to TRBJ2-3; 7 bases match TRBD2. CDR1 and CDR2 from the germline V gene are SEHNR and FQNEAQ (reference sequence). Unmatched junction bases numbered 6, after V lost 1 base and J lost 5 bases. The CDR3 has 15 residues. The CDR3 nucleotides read TGTGCCAGCAGCTTAGTTCCGGGGGGTTTAGATACGCAGTATTTT. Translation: CASSLVPGGLDTQYF.

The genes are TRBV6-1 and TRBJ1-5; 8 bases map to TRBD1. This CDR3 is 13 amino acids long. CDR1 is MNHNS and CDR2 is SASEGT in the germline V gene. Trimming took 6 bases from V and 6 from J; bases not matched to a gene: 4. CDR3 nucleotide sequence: TGTGCCAGCAGGGGACAGGTGGGTCAGCCCCAGCATTTT. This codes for CASRGQVGQPQHF.

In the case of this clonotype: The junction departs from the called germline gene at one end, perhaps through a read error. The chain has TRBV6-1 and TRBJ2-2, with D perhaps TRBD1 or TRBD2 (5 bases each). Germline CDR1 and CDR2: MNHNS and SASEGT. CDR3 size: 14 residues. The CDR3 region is CASSQAMRAGALFF. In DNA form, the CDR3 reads TGTGCCAGCAGTCAGGCAATGAGAGCCGGGGCGCTGTTTTTT.

As DNA, the CDR3 is TGTGCCAGCACCAGGGTAGGGTCCGGGACGCTGTTTTTT. Its translation is CASTRVGSGTLFF. V is TRBV27 and J is TRBJ2-2; D possibly uses TRBD1 or TRBD2 (5 bases each). The ends were cut back, 7 bases at V and 13 bases at J, with 19 bases in the middle. From germline, CDR1 is MNHEY and CDR2 SMNVEV (reference sequence). The CDR3 spans 13 residues.

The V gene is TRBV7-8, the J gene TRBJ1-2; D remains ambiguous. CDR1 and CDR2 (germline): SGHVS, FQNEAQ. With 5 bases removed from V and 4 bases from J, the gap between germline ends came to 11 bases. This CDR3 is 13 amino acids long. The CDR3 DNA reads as TGTGCCAGCAGCCCGGATATGGGCTATGGCTACACCTTC. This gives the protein CASSPDMGYGYTF.

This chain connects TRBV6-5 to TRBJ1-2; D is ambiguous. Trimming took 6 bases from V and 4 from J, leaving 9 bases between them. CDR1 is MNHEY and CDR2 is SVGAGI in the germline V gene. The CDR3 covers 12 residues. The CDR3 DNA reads TGTGCCAGCAGATACGGGATCTATGGCTACACCTTC. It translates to CASRYGIYGYTF.

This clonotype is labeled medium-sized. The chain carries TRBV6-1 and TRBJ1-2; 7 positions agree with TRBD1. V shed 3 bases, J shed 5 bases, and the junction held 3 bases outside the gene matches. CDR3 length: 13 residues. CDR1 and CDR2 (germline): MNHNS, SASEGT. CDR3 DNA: TGTGCCAGCAGTGACAGGGGGTCATATGGCTACACCTTC. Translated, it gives CASSDRGSYGYTF.

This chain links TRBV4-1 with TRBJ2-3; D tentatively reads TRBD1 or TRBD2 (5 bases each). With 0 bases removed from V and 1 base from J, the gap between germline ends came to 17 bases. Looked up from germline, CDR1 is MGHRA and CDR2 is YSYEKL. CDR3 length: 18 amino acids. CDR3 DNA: TGCGCCAGCAGCCAAGAAAGGGGCAGGGCCGGGGGCACAGATACGCAGTATTTT. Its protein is CASSQERGRAGGTDTQYF.